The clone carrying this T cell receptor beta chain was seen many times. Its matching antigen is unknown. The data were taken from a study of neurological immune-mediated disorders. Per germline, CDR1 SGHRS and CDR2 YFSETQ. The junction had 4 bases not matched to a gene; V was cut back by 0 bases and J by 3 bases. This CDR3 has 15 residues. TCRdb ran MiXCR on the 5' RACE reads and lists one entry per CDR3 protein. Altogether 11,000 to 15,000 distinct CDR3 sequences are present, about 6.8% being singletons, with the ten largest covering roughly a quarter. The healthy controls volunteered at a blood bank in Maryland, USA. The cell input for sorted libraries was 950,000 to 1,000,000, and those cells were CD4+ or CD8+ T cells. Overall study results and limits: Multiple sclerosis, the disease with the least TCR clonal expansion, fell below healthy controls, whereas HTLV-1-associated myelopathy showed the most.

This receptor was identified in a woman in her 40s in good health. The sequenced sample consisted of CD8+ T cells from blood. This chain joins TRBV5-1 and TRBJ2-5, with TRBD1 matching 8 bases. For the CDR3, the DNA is TGCGCCAGCAGCTTGGACCCGACAGGGGAAGAGACCCAGTACTTC. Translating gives CASSLDPTGEETQYF.